This TCR beta chain comes out of a study of T cells in Graves' hyperthyroidism and ophthalmopathy. Whole-study context: Peripheral blood was obtained at initial diagnosis, preceding any treatment. Findings and limits, study-wide: Blood also showed most of the thyroid clonotypes that were expanded above 0.001.

The CDR3 loop spans 18 amino acids. Germline assignment: CDR1 SQVTM and CDR2 ANQGSEA. With 5 bases clipped from V and 4 bases from J, the junction kept 17 bases outside the gene matches. Notes on this clonotype: Its cognate antigen is unknown.

TCR beta CDR3 region amplification was performed from RNA transcripts. Initially, a first-round RT-PCR of the TCR CDR3 employed the HTBI primer set. TCRdb analysed the multiplex PCR reads with MiXCR anew, one entry per CDR3 protein. The sample has approximately 600,000 distinct CDR3 sequences, more than 20% seen once. Sample: blood. This sequence originates from a man aged 25-45 years with Graves' ophthalmopathy. The rearrangement links TRBV29-1 to TRBJ2-6; 7 bases are a match to TRBD1. The CDR3 is CSVRLRTGSESGANVLTF. CDR3 sequence (DNA): TGCAGCGTTCGATTGCGGACAGGCTCGGAGTCGGGGGCCAACGTCCTGACTTTC.